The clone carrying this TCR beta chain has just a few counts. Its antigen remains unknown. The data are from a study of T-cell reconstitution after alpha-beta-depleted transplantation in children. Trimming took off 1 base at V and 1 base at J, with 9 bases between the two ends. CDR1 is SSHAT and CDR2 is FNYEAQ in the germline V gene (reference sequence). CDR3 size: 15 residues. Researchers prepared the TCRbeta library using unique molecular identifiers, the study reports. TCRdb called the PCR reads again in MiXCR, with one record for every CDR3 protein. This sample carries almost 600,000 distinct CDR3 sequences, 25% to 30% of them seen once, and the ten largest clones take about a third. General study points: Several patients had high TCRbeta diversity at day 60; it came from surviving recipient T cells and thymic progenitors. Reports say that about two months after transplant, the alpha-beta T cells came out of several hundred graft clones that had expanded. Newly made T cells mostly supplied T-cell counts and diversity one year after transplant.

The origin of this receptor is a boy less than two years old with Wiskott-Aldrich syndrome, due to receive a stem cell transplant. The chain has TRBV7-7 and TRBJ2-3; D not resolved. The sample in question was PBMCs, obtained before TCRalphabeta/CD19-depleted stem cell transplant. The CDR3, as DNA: TGTGCCAGCAGCTTAGGGCCGAGCCGCACAGATACGCAGTATTTT. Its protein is CASSLGPSRTDTQYF.